This T cell receptor beta chain was found in a study of vaccination and CD4 T cells after COVID-19. Looking at the study overall: Researchers treated cells with overlapping spike peptides taken from SARS-CoV-2, HCoV-NL63, HCoV-OC43 and HCoV-229E.

As regards this clonotype: Its specificity is not known.

Germline V gene sequence: CDR1 SNHLY, CDR2 FYNNEI. There are 13 residues in the CDR3. V shed 7 bases and J shed 4 bases, with 11 bases lying between them. Cultured CD4+ T-cell DNA underwent Oncomine TCR Beta short-read sequencing. TCRdb re-called the PCR reads through MiXCR, storing one row per CDR3 protein. Of 7,000 to 9,000 distinct CDR3 sequences listed, 55% to 60% were seen once; the top ten hold about 7.3%. The treatment is: approximately 9-day PBMC culture with coronavirus spike peptide pools or control peptides (ViraFEST assay). With peptide pools, ViraFEST first expanded antigen-specific T cells and afterwards sequenced their TCRs.

The source is a human donor who had recovered from COVID-19. Sample: CD4+ T cells from blood, cultured in vitro. This chain joins TRBV2 and TRBJ1-5; D may be TRBD1 (6 bases). CDR3: CASTRDINQPQHF. The CDR3 DNA reads TGTGCCAGCACCCGGGACATAAATCAGCCCCAGCATTTT.